This T cell receptor (beta chain) was recovered during a study of shared clonotypes between healthy human individuals. Turning to the study itself: CD4 naive and memory got three plates each, CD8 naive two, CD8 memory one. General study results and limits: For naive CD4 cells, roughly 5% of clonotypes were shared across a few donors.

CDR1 and CDR2 (germline): SGDLS, YYNGEE. Unmatched junction bases numbered 10, after V lost 3 bases and J lost 7 bases. The CDR3 is 15 amino acids. Worth noting for this clone: Antigen specificity is unknown.

The assay was immunoSEQ multiplex PCR, and TCRdb's table has in-frame clones only and misses some. The table lists fewer than 1.6 million clones, just under 99% of them singletons. Sequenced input: naive CD4+ T cells sorted from blood. The subset was: CD45RA+ positively selected. The chain is built from TRBV9 and TRBJ1-2, with 9 nucleotides matching TRBD1. This receptor was taken from a man aged 30-40 years in good health. CDR3 region: CASSDPTGGTIGYTF. CDR3 nucleotide sequence: TGTGCCAGCAGCGACCCGACAGGGGGGACTATTGGCTACACCTTC.